The 9 T cell receptor beta chains reported below all come from one sample, sequenced in a study of shared clonotypes between healthy human individuals. Libraries were prepared by immunoSEQ multiplex PCR; TCRdb keeps only in-frame clonotypes and omits some of them. The sample has around 2.1 million clones, around 95% seen once. The sequencing input was naive CD4+ T cells sorted from blood. Subset of the sample: CD45RA+ positively selected. The receptor set was obtained from a man between 18 and 35 years old in good health.

The chain is built from TRBV4-3 and TRBJ2-7; 9 nucleotides agree with TRBD2. The CDR3 has 19 amino acids. Germline values: CDR1 LGHNA, CDR2 YSLEER. With 1 base clipped from V and 0 bases from J, the junction kept 13 bases outside the gene matches. CDR3 coding DNA: TGCGCCAGCAGCCAAGGGTTATCGCTACTAGCGGGCAGCTCCTACGAGCAGTACTTC. Its protein product is CASSQGLSLLAGSSYEQYF.

The CDR3 region is CASLGNQPQHF. CDR3 DNA: TGTGCCAGCTTGGGCAATCAGCCCCAGCATTTT. This chain uses TRBV28 with TRBJ1-5; D is ambiguous. Germline assignment: CDR1 MDHEN and CDR2 SYDVKM. V was pared by 8 bases and J by 2 bases, with 4 bases between. The CDR3 has 11 residues.

This rearrangement joins TRBV11-2 to TRBJ2-7, with a tentative D call TRBD1 (5 bases). The germline V gene has CDR1 SGHAT and CDR2 FQNNGV. Between the trimmed V and J ends, which lost 5 bases and 0 bases, there was a span of 11 bases. The CDR3 loop spans 14 amino acids. The CDR3 loop reads CASSGTGVSYEQYF. The CDR3 bases are TGTGCCAGCAGCGGTACAGGAGTCTCCTACGAGCAGTACTTC.

Notes on this clone: This same CDR3 is encoded by further DNA sequences in the sample. The J gene is TRBJ2-7, the V gene TRBV7-2; perhaps TRBD1 as D (5 bases). This CDR3 contains 14 residues. The germline gives CDR1 SGHTA, CDR2 FQGNSA. Trimming cost V 2 bases and J 0 bases, with 8 bases left between them. As DNA, the CDR3 is TGTGCCAGCAGCTTACAGGGCGGCTCCTACGAGCAGTACTTC. Translating gives CASSLQGGSYEQYF.

The rearrangement uses TRBV5-5 and TRBJ2-7, with a possible D match to TRBD1 (5 bases). The CDR3 totals 14 residues. Trimming removed 2 bases at V and 3 bases at J, with 12 bases between. CDR1 and CDR2 from the germline V gene are SGHKS and YYEKEE (reference sequence). The CDR3 spells CASSFRQGFYEQYF. CDR3 nucleotides: TGTGCCAGCAGCTTTCGCCAGGGTTTCTACGAGCAGTACTTC. Complete variable domain (other parts from reference TRBV5-5 and TRBJ2-7): DAGVTQSPTHLIKTRGQQVTLRCSPISGHKSVSWYQQVLGQGPQFIFQYYEKEERGRGNFPDRFSARQFPNYSSELNVNALLLGDSALYLCASSFRQGFYEQYFGPGTRLTVT.

The chain couples TRBV25-1 to TRBJ1-2; D remains unclear. The germline gives CDR1 MGHDK, CDR2 SYGVNS. V lost 3 bases and J lost 8, with 10 bases in between. The CDR3 is made up of 12 amino acids. This CDR3 reads CASSDLGRGYTF. The CDR3 region has the DNA TGTGCCAGCAGTGACCTGGGCAGGGGCTACACCTTC.

The chain combines TRBV9 with TRBJ2-7; D is uncertain. Trimming removed 0 bases at V and 0 bases at J, with 7 bases between. Per the germline V gene, CDR1 is SGDLS and CDR2 is YYNGEE. The CDR3 covers 14 residues. CDR3 amino acids: CASSVVDTSYEQYF. In DNA, the CDR3 is TGTGCCAGCAGCGTAGTAGACACCTCCTACGAGCAGTACTTC.

This clone was seen a single time. The chain carries TRBV28 and TRBJ1-4; 7 bases agree with TRBD1. The germline gives CDR1 MDHEN, CDR2 SYDVKM. V lost 5 bases to trimming and J lost 1 base; unmatched junction nucleotides: 13. The CDR3 extends over 18 amino acids. CDR3 sequence: CASSRRTGQGVTNEKLFF. The CDR3 DNA follows: TGTGCCAGCAGTCGTAGGACAGGCCAAGGGGTAACTAATGAAAAACTGTTTTTT. Full variable domain (outside the CDR3, taken from reference TRBV28 and TRBJ1-4): DVKVTQSSRYLVKRTGEKVFLECVQDMDHENMFWYRQDPGLGLRLIYFSYDVKMKEKGDIPEGYSVSREKKERFSLILESASTNQTSMYLCASSRRTGQGVTNEKLFFGSGTQLSVL.

V and J are TRBV6-1 and TRBJ1-4, with 12 bases lining up with TRBD1. The germline gives CDR1 MNHNS, CDR2 SASEGT. The CDR3 spans 14 residues. Trimming took 7 bases from V and 8 from J; bases not matched to a gene: 5. This chain's CDR3 is CASTPGTGGEKLFF. The DNA of the CDR3 is TGTGCCAGCACGCCCGGGACAGGGGGCGAAAAACTGTTTTTT.